This T cell receptor beta chain was sequenced in a study of cytomegalovirus exposure and HLA in healthy donors. Overall study results and limits: Previously analyzed data showed that most TCR beta V segments were productive at a frequency of about 87% or about 30%. It was reportedly the case that the classifier diagnosed cytomegalovirus status with high specificity and sensitivity.

Note on this clone: What it recognizes is unknown.

As for the donors, each was a healthy bone marrow donor. The junction had 1 base not matched to a gene; V was cut back by 0 bases and J by 2 bases. The CDR3 extends over 14 amino acids. The germline V gene has CDR1 SGHRS and CDR2 YFSETQ. PCR amplification relied on 60 Vbeta primers (plus 13 Jbeta primers). Authors' processing steps: Later reanalysis found around 80 million unique TCR beta chains, 10 million to 12 million of them shared. Assay: immunoSEQ multiplex PCR; the TCRdb copy retains only in-frame clones and omits some. That table furnishes V, J and clone size, whereas the DNA furnished D and trimming. The sample shows about 160,000 clones, over 70% of them seen only once.

The chain combines TRBV5-1 with TRBJ2-7; TRBD1 matches 8 bases. The clonotype was recovered from a woman between 45 and 60 years old in good health and CMV-seropositive. Input material: PBMCs. This CDR3 is CASSLETGAYEQYF. Written as DNA, the CDR3 is TGCGCCAGCAGCTTGGAGACAGGGGCCTACGAGCAGTACTTC.